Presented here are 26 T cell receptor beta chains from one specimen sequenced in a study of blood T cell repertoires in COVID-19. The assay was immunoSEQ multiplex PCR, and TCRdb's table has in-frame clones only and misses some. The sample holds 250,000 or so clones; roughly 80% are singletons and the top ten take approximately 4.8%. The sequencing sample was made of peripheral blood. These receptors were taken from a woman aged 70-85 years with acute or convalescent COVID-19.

The CDR3 spells CASSSGQFNYGYTF. The CDR3 region has the DNA TGTGCCAGCAGCTCGGGACAGTTTAACTATGGCTACACCTTC. J is TRBJ1-2 and V is TRBV7-9; TRBD1 matches 7 bases. CDR3 size: 14 residues. After removal of 4 bases from V and 1 base from J, the junction contained 3 bases not matched to a gene. The germline CDR1 and CDR2 sequences are SEHNR and FQNEAQ (reference sequence).

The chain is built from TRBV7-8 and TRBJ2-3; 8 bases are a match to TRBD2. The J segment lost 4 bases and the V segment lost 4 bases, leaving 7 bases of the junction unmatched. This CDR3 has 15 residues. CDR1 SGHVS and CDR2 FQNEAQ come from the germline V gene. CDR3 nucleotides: TGTGCCAGCAGCTCCCAGCGGGGGAGAGCAGATACGCAGTATTTT. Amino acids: CASSSQRGRADTQYF.

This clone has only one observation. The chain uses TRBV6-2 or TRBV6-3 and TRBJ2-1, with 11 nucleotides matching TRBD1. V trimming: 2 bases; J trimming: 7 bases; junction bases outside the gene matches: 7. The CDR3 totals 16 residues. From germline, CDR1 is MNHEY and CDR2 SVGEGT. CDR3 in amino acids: CASSYRWTGGLNEQFF. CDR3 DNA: TGTGCCAGCAGTTACAGGTGGACAGGGGGCTTGAATGAGCAGTTCTTC.

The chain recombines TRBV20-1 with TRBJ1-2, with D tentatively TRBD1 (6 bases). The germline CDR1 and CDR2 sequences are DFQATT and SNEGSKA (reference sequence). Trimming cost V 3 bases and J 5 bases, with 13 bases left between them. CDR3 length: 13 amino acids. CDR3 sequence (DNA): TGCAGTGCTAGTACCGGACAGTCATATGGCTACACCTTC. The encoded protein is CSASTGQSYGYTF.

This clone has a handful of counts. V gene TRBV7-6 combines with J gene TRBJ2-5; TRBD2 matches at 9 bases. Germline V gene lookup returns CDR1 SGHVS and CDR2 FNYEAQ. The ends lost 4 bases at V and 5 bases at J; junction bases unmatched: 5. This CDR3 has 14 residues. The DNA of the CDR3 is TGTGCCAGCAGCTCGGGACTAGCAGCCGAGACCCAGTACTTC. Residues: CASSSGLAAETQYF. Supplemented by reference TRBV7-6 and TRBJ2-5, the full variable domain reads GAGVSQSPRYKVTKRGQDVALRCDPISGHVSLYWYRQALGQGPEFLTYFNYEAQQDKSGLPNDRFSAERPEGSISTLTIQRTEQRDSAMYRCASSSGLAAETQYFGPGTRLLVL.

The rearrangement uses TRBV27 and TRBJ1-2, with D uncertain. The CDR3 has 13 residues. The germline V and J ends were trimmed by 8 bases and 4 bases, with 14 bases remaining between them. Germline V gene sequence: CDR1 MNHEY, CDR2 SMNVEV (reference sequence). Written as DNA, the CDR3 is TGTGCCAGCGGTCGGGAGGGTCTCTATGGCTACACCTTC. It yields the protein CASGREGLYGYTF.

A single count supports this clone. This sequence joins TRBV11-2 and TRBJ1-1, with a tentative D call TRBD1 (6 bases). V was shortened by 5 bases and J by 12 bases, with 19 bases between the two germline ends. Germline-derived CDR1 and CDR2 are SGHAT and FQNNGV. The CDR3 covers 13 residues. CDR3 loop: CASSRERQGIPFF. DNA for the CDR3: TGTGCCAGCAGCCGCGAACGGCAGGGGATACCTTTCTTT.

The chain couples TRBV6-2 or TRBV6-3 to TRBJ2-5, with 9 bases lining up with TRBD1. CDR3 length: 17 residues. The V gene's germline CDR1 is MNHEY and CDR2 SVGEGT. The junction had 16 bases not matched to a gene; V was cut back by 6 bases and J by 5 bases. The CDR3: CASSLLIGTGFGETQYF. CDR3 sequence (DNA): TGTGCCAGCAGCCTCCTAATCGGGACAGGGTTTGGGGAGACCCAGTACTTC.

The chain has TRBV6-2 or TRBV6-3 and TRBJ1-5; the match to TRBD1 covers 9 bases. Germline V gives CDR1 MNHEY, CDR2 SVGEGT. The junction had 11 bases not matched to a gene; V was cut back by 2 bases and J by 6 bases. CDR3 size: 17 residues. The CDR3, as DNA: TGTGCCAGCAGTTACGGGAGGACAGGGGTGGCGGGTCAGCCCCAGCATTTT. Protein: CASSYGRTGVAGQPQHF.

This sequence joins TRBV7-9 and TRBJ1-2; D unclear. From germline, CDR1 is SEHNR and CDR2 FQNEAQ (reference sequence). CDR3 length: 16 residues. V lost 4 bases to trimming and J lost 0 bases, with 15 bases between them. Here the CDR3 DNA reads TGTGCCAGCAGCTCGGACTCCGGTAGAGCTAACTATGGCTACACCTTC. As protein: CASSSDSGRANYGYTF.

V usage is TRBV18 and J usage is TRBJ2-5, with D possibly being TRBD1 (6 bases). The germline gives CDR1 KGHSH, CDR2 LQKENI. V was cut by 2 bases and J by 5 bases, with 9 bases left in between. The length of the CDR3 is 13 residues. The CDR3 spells CASSPIQGETQYF. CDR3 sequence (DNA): TGTGCCAGCTCACCAATCCAGGGGGAGACCCAGTACTTC. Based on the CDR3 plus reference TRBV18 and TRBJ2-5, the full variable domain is NAGVMQNPRHLVRRRGQEARLRCSPMKGHSHVYWYRQLPEEGLKFMVYLQKENIIDESGMPKERFSAEFPKEGPSILRIQQVVRGDSAAYFCASSPIQGETQYFGPGTRLLVL.

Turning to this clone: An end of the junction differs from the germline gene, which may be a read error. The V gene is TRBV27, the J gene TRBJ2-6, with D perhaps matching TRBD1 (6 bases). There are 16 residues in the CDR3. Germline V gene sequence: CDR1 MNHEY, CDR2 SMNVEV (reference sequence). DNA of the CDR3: TGTGCTAGCAGGGGAGATATAGGCTCTGGGGCCAACGTCCTGACTTTC. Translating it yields CASRGDIGSGANVLTF.

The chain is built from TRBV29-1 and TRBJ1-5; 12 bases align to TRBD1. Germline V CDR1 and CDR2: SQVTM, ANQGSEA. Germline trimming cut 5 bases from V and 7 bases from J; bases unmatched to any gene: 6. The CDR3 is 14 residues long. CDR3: CSVTTGTGGQPQHF. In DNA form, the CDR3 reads TGCAGCGTTACGACCGGGACAGGGGGCCAGCCCCAGCATTTT.

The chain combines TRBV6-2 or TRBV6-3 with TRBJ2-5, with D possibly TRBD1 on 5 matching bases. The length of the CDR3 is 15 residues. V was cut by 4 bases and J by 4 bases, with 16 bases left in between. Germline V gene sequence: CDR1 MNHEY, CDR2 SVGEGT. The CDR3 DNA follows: TGTGCCAGCAGTTTTTTGTGGCAGGGCGGAGAGACCCAGTACTTC. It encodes CASSFLWQGGETQYF.

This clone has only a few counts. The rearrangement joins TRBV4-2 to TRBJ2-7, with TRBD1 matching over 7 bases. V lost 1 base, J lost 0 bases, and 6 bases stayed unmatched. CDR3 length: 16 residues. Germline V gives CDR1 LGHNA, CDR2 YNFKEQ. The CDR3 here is CASSQGETGSSYEQYF. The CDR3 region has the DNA TGTGCCAGCAGCCAAGGTGAGACAGGGAGCTCCTACGAGCAGTACTTC.

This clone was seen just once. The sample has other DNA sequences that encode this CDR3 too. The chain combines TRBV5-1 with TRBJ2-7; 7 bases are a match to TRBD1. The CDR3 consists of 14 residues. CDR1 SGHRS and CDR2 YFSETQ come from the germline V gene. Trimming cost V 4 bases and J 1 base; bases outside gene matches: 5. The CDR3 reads CASSLGTASYEQYF. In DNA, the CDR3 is TGCGCCAGCAGCCTCGGGACAGCGTCCTACGAGCAGTACTTC.

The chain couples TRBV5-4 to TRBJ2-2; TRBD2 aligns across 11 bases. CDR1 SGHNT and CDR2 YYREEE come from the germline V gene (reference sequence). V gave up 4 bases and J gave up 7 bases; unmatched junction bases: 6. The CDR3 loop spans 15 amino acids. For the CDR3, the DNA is TGTGCCAGCAGCCTTAGCGGGGGGGCCGGCGGGGAGCTGTTTTTT. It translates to CASSLSGGAGGELFF. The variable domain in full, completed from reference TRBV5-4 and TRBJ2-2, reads ETGVTQSPTHLIKTRGQQVTLRCSSQSGHNTVSWYQQALGQGPQFIFQYYREEENGRGNFPPRFSGLQFPNYSSELNVNALELDDSALYLCASSLSGGAGGELFFGEGSRLTVL.

The CDR3 region has the DNA TGCGCCAGCAGCTTGTCGGGCGGGGGCACCGGGGAGCTGTTTTTT. Translating gives CASSLSGGGTGELFF. The chain couples TRBV5-1 to TRBJ2-2; TRBD2 agrees at 7 bases. The length of the CDR3 is 15 residues. Trimming cost V 1 base and J 4 bases; bases outside gene matches: 4. Germline assignment: CDR1 SGHRS and CDR2 YFSETQ.

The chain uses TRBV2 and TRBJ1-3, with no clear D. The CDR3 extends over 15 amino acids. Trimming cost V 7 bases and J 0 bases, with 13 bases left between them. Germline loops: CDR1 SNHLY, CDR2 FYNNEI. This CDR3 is CASTQASRSGNTIYF. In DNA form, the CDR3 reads TGTGCCAGCACCCAGGCTTCTCGCTCTGGAAACACCATATATTTT. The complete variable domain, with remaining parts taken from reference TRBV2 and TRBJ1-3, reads EPEVTQTPSHQVTQMGQEVILRCVPISNHLYFYWYRQILGQKVEFLVSFYNNEISEKSEIFDDQFSVERPDGSNFTLKIRSTKLEDSAMYFCASTQASRSGNTIYFGEGSWLTVV.

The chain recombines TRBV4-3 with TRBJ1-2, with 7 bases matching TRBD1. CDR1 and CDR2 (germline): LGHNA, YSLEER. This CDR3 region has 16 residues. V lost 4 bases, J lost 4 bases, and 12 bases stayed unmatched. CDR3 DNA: TGCGCCAGCAGCCCGCAACGGACAGGTAGCTTCTATGGCTACACCTTC. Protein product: CASSPQRTGSFYGYTF.

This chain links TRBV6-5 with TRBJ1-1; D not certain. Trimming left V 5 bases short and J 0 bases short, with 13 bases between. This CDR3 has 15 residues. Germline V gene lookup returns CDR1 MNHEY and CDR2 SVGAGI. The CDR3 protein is CASSRGRSMNTEAFF. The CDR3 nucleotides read TGTGCCAGCAGTCGAGGGAGGTCGATGAACACTGAAGCTTTCTTT.

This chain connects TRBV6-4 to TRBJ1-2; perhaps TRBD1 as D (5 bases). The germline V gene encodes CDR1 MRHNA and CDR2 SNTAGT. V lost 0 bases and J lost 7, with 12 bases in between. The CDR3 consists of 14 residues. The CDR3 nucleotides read TGTGCCAGCAGTGACTCAGGCGGGGGACGTGGCTACACCTTC. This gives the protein CASSDSGGGRGYTF.

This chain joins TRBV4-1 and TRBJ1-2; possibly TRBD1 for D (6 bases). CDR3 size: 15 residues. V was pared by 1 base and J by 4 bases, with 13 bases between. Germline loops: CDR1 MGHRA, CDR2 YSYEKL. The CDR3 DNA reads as TGCGCCAGCAGCCAAGCGGGACAAGGGACCTATGGCTACACCTTC. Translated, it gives CASSQAGQGTYGYTF.

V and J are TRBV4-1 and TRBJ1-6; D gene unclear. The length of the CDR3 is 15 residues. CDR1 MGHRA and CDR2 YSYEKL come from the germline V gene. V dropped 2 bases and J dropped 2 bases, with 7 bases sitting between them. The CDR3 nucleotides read TGCGCCAGCAGCCAATTGGGAGCCTATAATTCACCCCTCCACTTT. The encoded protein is CASSQLGAYNSPLHF.

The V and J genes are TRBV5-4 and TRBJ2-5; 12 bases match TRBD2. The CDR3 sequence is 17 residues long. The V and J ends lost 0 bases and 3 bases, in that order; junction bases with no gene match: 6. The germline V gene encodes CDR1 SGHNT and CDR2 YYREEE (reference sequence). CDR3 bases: TGTGCCAGCAGCTTGGGGCGACTAGCGGGGGTTAAAGAGACCCAGTACTTC. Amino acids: CASSLGRLAGVKETQYF.

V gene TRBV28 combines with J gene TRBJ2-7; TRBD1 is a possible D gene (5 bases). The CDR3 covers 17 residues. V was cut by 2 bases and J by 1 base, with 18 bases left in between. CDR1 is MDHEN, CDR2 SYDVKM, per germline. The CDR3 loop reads CASSLSYGAGSSYEQYF. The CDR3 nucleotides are TGTGCCAGCAGTTTAAGTTATGGGGCAGGATCGTCCTACGAGCAGTACTTC.